A selection of T cell receptor beta chains follows, all from one sample in a study of tumor and adjacent non-tumor tissue in lung cancer. Via MiXCR, TCRdb re-called the multiplex PCR reads, giving one row per CDR3 protein. The sample shows around 60,000 distinct CDR3 sequences, around 61% of them seen only once. Specimen: distant non-tumor lung tissue. Receptors originate from a man in his 70s with non-small cell lung cancer. CDR3s include the opening cysteine and the closing phenylalanine or tryptophan. A D gene is named only where the DNA matches it firmly. Some rows have no size entry. The others give once, few or many, or a class for an expanded clone.

TRBD2	-	TRBJ2-3	TRBV19	TGTGCCAGTAGTACCGGACTAGCGGTAGATACGCAGTATTTT	CASSTGLAVDTQYF
-	-	TRBJ2-2	TRBV28	TGTGCCAGCAGCCTCGCAACAATGGAGCTGCTTTTT	CASSLATMELLF
-	-	TRBJ1-4	TRBV5-4	TGTGCCAGCGGCTTGGAGGGAGACAGCCGTAATGAAAAACTGTTTTTT	CASGLEGDSRNEKLFF
TRBD1	once	TRBJ2-7	TRBV6-5	TGTGCCAACAGTTACCGGGGACAGGGCTACGAGCAGTACTTT	CANSYRGQGYEQYF
-	few	TRBJ1-1	TRBV5-1	TGCGCCAGCAGCAAAACCGAACAGATGAACACTGAAGCTTTCTTT	CASSKTEQMNTEAFF
-	-	TRBJ2-7	TRBV11-2	TGTGCAAGCAGCCGATGCGGCGGGAACTACGAGCAGTACTTC	CASSRCGGNYEQYF
-	many	TRBJ1-1	TRBV5-5	TGTGCCAGCACCTTGGGGCCCGCCAGGTTCGAGCAGAACACTGAAGCTTTCTTT	CASTLGPARFEQNTEAFF
-	many	TRBJ2-3	TRBV10-3	TGTGCCATCAGTGAGTCGGGGGTAGGCATTTCAGATACGCAGTATTTT	CAISESGVGISDTQYF
-	many	TRBJ1-3	TRBV5-1	TGCGCCAGCAGCCTCACCGGGCCGACGGGAAACACCATATATTTT	CASSLTGPTGNTIYF
TRBD1	-	TRBJ1-2	TRBV11-2	TGTGCCAGCAGCCCTAGGAGGACAGGAGGCTACACCTTC	CASSPRRTGGYTF
TRBD1	once	TRBJ2-1	TRBV6-1	TGTGTCAGTAGCGACAGGGACGAGCAGTTCTTC	CVSSDRDEQFF
-	-	TRBJ1-2	TRBV28	TGTGCCAGCAGTTTAATCCAGGACTATGACTACACCTTC	CASSLIQDYDYTF
TRBD1	many	TRBJ1-5	TRBV4-1	TGCGCCAGCAGCCGGACAGGGGGCTTCAATCAGCCCCAGCATTTT	CASSRTGGFNQPQHF
-	-	TRBJ1-5	TRBV28	TGTGCCAGCACACAGGTTTCGGGCCTTTTCACTCAGCCCCAGCATTTT	CASTQVSGLFTQPQHF
TRBD1	few	TRBJ2-3	TRBV6-4	TGTGCCAGCAGTCCGGACAGGGGCGGCACAGATACGCAGTATTTT	CASSPDRGGTDTQYF
-	many	TRBJ2-1	TRBV6-1	TGTGCCATCCTCGGAGGGGGGGCGGGGAATGAGCAGTTCTTC	CAILGGGAGNEQFF
TRBD1	-	TRBJ2-4	TRBV9	TGTGCCAGCAGCGTAGGGCTCGGGACAGGGGGAGCCAAAAACATTCAGTACTTC	CASSVGLGTGGAKNIQYF
-	-	TRBJ2-1	TRBV28	TGTGCCAACAGTGAGACTGTTAGCTCCTACAATGAGCAGTTCTTC	CANSETVSSYNEQFF
TRBD1	-	TRBJ1-6	TRBV11-2	TGTGCCAGCAGCGCTACGGACAGGATATTTTCACCCCTCCACTTT	CASSATDRIFSPLHF
TRBD2	once	TRBJ2-7	TRBV4-2	TGTGCCAGCAACCAAGAAGTCGGGGGGACCTCACACGAGCAGTACTTC	CASNQEVGGTSHEQYF
TRBD1	many	TRBJ2-7	TRBV30	TGTGCCTGGAGTAAGGGGACAGGGCTCAACGAGCAGTACTTC	CAWSKGTGLNEQYF
-	many	TRBJ2-3	TRBV6-1	TGTGCCAGCAGTGAGTGGCAGCGACAGACGGCGTCAGATACGCAGTATTTT	CASSEWQRQTASDTQYF
-	few	TRBJ2-3	TRBV6-4	TGTGCCAGCAGTGACTCTGGGGATACAGATACGCAGTATTTT	CASSDSGDTDTQYF
-	-	TRBJ1-2	TRBV20-1	TGCAGTGCTCGGGGGCACTATGGCTACACCTTC	CSARGHYGYTF
TRBD1	-	TRBJ2-1	TRBV11-2	TGTGCCAGCAGCTTACGCGGACAGGGCTGCTCCTACAATGAGCGGTTCTTC	CASSLRGQGCSYNERFF
-	many	TRBJ2-7	TRBV6-1	TGTGCCAGCAGTATAGGCGGGGCCTCCTACGAGCAGTACTTC	CASSIGGASYEQYF
TRBD2	-	TRBJ2-7	TRBV11-1	TGTGCCAACAGCTTAGGACTAGCGAGCTCCTACGAGCTGTATTTC	CANSLGLASSYELYF
TRBD2	-	TRBJ2-1	TRBV5-1	TGCGCCAGCAGCTTGTATAGCGGGGGAGACTACAATGAGCAGTTCTTC	CASSLYSGGDYNEQFF
-	-	TRBJ2-5	TRBV6-1	TGTGCCAGCAGTGAAGCGCACAGATACCTAGAGACCCAGTACTTC	CASSEAHRYLETQYF
-	-	TRBJ2-5	TRBV6-4	TGTGCCTACGAGGAGGGGACGGGAGAGACCCAGTACTTC	CAYEEGTGETQYF
-	-	TRBJ2-7	TRBV4-1	TGCGCCAACAGCCATGTTGTGGGTTGGAGCTACGAGCTGTACTTC	CANSHVVGWSYELYF
-	-	TRBJ2-6	TRBV11-2	TGTGCCAGCAGCTCCCTGGGGGGTAGCTCTGGGGCCAATCTCCTGACTTTC	CASSSLGGSSGANLLTF
-	-	TRBJ1-4	TRBV28	TGTGCCAGCAATTCCAGGGAAAAACTGTTTTTT	CASNSREKLFF
TRBD1	-	TRBJ2-5	TRBV10-3	TGTGCCACCGGTGAGACAGGGCCGCCGGAGACCCAGTACTTC	CATGETGPPETQYF
TRBD1	many	TRBJ1-2	TRBV6-5	TGTGCCAGCAGTTATGGCCGGGACAGCCTCAACTATGGCTACACCTTC	CASSYGRDSLNYGYTF
-	many	TRBJ2-5	TRBV21-1	TGTGCCAGCAGCAAATGGACAGGGGGAGAGACCCAGTACTTC	CASSKWTGGETQYF
-	many	TRBJ2-1	TRBV13	TGTGCCAGCAGCTTAGAACGGACAGAGCAGTTCTTC	CASSLERTEQFF
-	once	TRBJ2-7	TRBV11-1	TGTGCCAGTAGCTTAGCACGACTAGTGGACTCCTGCGAGCAGTACTTC	CASSLARLVDSCEQYF
-	-	TRBJ2-2	TRBV6-2/TRBV6-3	TGTGCCAGCAGTTACGCCGCACTAGTGGGGAGAGCCGGGGAGCTGTTTTTT	CASSYAALVGRAGELFF
TRBD2	many	TRBJ2-5	TRBV2	TGTGCCAGTGACTTACACACGACTAGCGGGGAGCAAGAGACCCAGTACTTC	CASDLHTTSGEQETQYF
-	many	TRBJ2-5	TRBV12-3/TRBV12-4	TGTGCCAGCAGTACCCCGGGAAACCAAGAGACCCAGTACTTC	CASSTPGNQETQYF
-	-	TRBJ2-6	TRBV11-1	TGTGCCAGCAACTTAGCGAGGGCAGAAAGTAACGTCCTGAATTTC	CASNLARAESNVLNF
-	-	TRBJ2-5	TRBV5-6	TGTGCCAGCAGGGGCAGTGGAGAGACCCAGTACTTC	CASRGSGETQYF
-	-	TRBJ2-1	TRBV20-1	TGCAGTGCTAGGGGTGGTGAGGTGAAAGGCTCCTATAATGAGCAGTTCTTC	CSARGGEVKGSYNEQFF
-	-	TRBJ1-5	TRBV29-1	TGCAGCGTTGCGCGAGATAGCAATCAGTCCCAGCATTTT	CSVARDSNQSQHF
-	many	TRBJ1-2	TRBV4-1	TGCGCCAGCAGCCATCCGCAATTCCGTGAAGGCTACACCTTC	CASSHPQFREGYTF
-	-	TRBJ2-1	TRBV11-2	TGTGCCAGCAGCCGTACGACGGATAATGAGCAGTTCTTC	CASSRTTDNEQFF
-	few	TRBJ2-7	TRBV7-9	TGTGCCAGCAGCTCAGGAGCGGAGGCCTACGAGCAATACTTC	CASSSGAEAYEQYF
-	few	TRBJ2-1	TRBV29-1	TGCAGCGTTGAGCCCGACGGGACCTGTGAGCAGTTCTTC	CSVEPDGTCEQFF
-	many	TRBJ2-7	TRBV20-1	TGCAGTGCTAGGTCGGGGAACGGTTACGAGCAGTACTTC	CSARSGNGYEQYF
TRBD1	-	TRBJ2-6	TRBV28	TGTGCCAGCAATTTACATGGGGCAGGGGGCGTCCCTGGGGCCAACGTCCTGACTTTC	CASNLHGAGGVPGANVLTF
TRBD1	-	TRBJ1-1	TRBV6-5	TGTTCCAGCAGGTGGACAGGGGGAGACACTGAAGCTTTCTTT	CSSRWTGGDTEAFF
-	-	TRBJ1-1	TRBV11-2	TGTGCCAGCAGCGAGACCCTAGGGTGGACTGAAGCTTTCTTT	CASSETLGWTEAFF